The clone carrying this T cell receptor (beta chain) appeared a few times. The sample comes from a study of blood T cell repertoires in COVID-19. Germline lookup yields CDR1 MNHEY and CDR2 SVGAGI. This CDR3 region has 15 residues. V was clipped by 3 bases and J by 0 bases, with 11 bases between them. Sequenced by immunoSEQ multiplex PCR; TCRdb stores in-frame clones only, minus some. The sample yields approximately 80,000 clones, around 89% seen once. This rearrangement joins TRBV6-5 to TRBJ1-2, with D unclear. Sequences were obtained from peripheral blood. This sequence was found in a human donor in a cohort sampled during active COVID-19. The CDR3 spells CASSYYGETNYGYTF. The CDR3 DNA follows: TGTGCCAGCAGTTATTACGGAGAGACTAACTATGGCTACACCTTC.